This T cell receptor (beta chain) comes out of a study of T cell responses to AZD1222 COVID-19 vaccine. TCRdb's copy holds only in-frame clones and misses some; the assay was immunoSEQ multiplex PCR. This repertoire shows 150,000 to 200,000 clones, about 92% found once; its top ten account for around 0.96%. Regarding this clone: Its antigen is undetermined.

Overall study results and limits: The sample set comprised mostly white British donors with more females, and clonal diversity was possibly underestimated. Two AZD1222 administrations were followed by greater Spike-specific TCR breadth and depth. Every sample of the repertoires postdated the peak T cell response.

The clonotype was recovered from an adult in good health. The sample here was peripheral blood, taken on day 0 of AZD1222 vaccination.

In DNA, the CDR3 is TGTGCCAGCAGCCCATCGGGGGGTATTCTCTATAATTCACCCCTCCACTTT. Residues: CASSPSGGILYNSPLHF. V usage is TRBV7-2 and J usage is TRBJ1-6; TRBD1 is a possible D gene (5 bases). V gave up 5 bases and J gave up 3 bases, with 17 bases separating them. Germline lookup yields CDR1 SGHTA and CDR2 FQGNSA. There are 17 residues in the CDR3.